These T cell receptor beta chains were read from a single sample in a study of blood T cell repertoires in COVID-19. TCRdb's copy holds only in-frame clones and misses some; the assay was immunoSEQ multiplex PCR. The sample shows approximately 76,000 clones, 65% to 90% of them seen only once. The sample taken for sequencing was peripheral blood. The receptor source for this set is a woman aged 55-70 years with acute or convalescent COVID-19. Each CDR3 is given with its conserved first and last residue. D genes are given only for firm matches. The size field is filled for only some rows; it gives once, few, many or a size class.

>NA|NA|TRBJ2-7|TRBV1
CTNRQALPSEQYF
TGCACCAACAGACAGGCCTTGCCGTCCGAGCAGTACTTC
>NA|NA|TRBJ1-1|TRBV14
CASSFSTGNTEAFF
TGTGCCAGCAGCTTTTCCACAGGGAACACTGAAGCTTTCTTT
>NA|TRBD2|TRBJ2-5|TRBV19
CASSNRLAGTQYF
TGTGCCAGTAGTAATCGACTAGCGGGGACCCAGTACTTC
>NA|NA|TRBJ1-1|TRBV24-1
CATSVTSAGRTEAFF
TGTGCCACCAGTGTGACCTCGGCAGGGCGAACTGAAGCTTTCTTT
>few|TRBD2|TRBJ2-5|TRBV9
CASKGAGPQETQYF
TGTGCCAGCAAAGGAGCGGGGCCTCAAGAGACCCAGTACTTC
>NA|NA|TRBJ1-5|TRBV6-2/TRBV6-3
CASSYKTGYQPQHF
TGTGCCAGCAGCTATAAGACAGGCTATCAGCCCCAGCATTTT
>NA|NA|TRBJ1-2|TRBV9
CASSVAPGGAGYTF
TGTGCCAGCAGCGTAGCCCCCGGAGGGGCCGGCTACACCTTC
>NA|NA|TRBJ2-2|TRBV12-3/TRBV12-4
CASRRSTGELFF
TGTGCCAGCAGACGGTCCACCGGGGAGCTGTTTTTT
>NA|NA|TRBJ1-5|TRBV6-1
CASSEGFDSFYQPQHF
TGTGCCAGCAGTGAAGGCTTCGACAGTTTTTATCAGCCCCAGCATTTT
>NA|NA|TRBJ1-2|TRBV5-6
CASSPGFNYGYTF
TGTGCCAGCAGTCCAGGGTTTAACTATGGCTACACCTTC
>NA|TRBD1|TRBJ1-1|TRBV18
CASSLATGLSGTEAFF
TGTGCCAGCTCACTCGCGACAGGGTTGTCGGGCACTGAAGCTTTCTTT
>NA|TRBD2|TRBJ2-1|TRBV24-1
CATSDQGTSGGTYNEQFF
TGTGCCACCAGTGATCAGGGGACTAGCGGGGGCACCTACAATGAGCAGTTCTTC
>NA|NA|TRBJ1-5|TRBV18
CASSPTGSGDQPQHF
TGTGCCAGCTCACCAACAGGGAGCGGGGATCAGCCCCAGCATTTT
>NA|NA|TRBJ1-1|TRBV7-2
CASSLEGGFTEAFF
TGTGCCAGCAGCTTAGAAGGCGGGTTCACTGAAGCTTTCTTT
>once|NA|TRBJ1-1|TRBV5-4
CASRRQQENTEAFF
TGTGCCAGCAGGCGTCAACAGGAGAACACTGAAGCTTTCTTT
>NA|NA|TRBJ1-2|TRBV2
CASSLGNYGYTF
TGTGCCAGCAGCCTAGGTAACTATGGCTACACCTTC
>NA|TRBD2|TRBJ2-3|TRBV6-4
CASSDSTSGGVDTQYF
TGTGCCAGCAGTGACTCGACTAGCGGGGGGGTAGATACGCAGTATTTT
>NA|NA|TRBJ1-2|TRBV5-1
CASSGSVVRGSGYTF
TGCGCCAGCAGCGGGTCAGTAGTTCGGGGAAGTGGCTACACCTTC
>once|NA|TRBJ1-2|TRBV28
CATGRREYYGYTF
TGTGCCACCGGTAGACGGGAATACTATGGCTACACCTTC
>once|NA|TRBJ1-1|TRBV19
CASSRVAEAFF
TGTGCCAGTAGTCGGGTCGCTGAAGCTTTCTTT
>NA|NA|TRBJ1-1|TRBV12-3/TRBV12-4
CASSSGALEAFF
TGTGCCAGCAGTTCAGGGGCCCTTGAAGCTTTCTTT
>NA|NA|TRBJ1-1|TRBV10-3
CAISELGGKNTEAFF
TGTGCCATCAGTGAGTTGGGAGGGAAGAACACTGAAGCTTTCTTT
>NA|TRBD1|TRBJ2-7|TRBV7-9
CASSSETGSYEQYF
TGTGCCAGCAGCTCGGAGACAGGGTCATACGAGCAGTACTTC
>NA|TRBD1|TRBJ1-1|TRBV12-3/TRBV12-4
CASTVTGGLRAFF
TGTGCCAGCACCGTAACAGGGGGTCTTAGGGCTTTCTTT
>NA|NA|TRBJ1-5|TRBV19
CATDEIGAAQPQHF
TGTGCCACCGACGAGATCGGCGCGGCTCAGCCCCAGCATTTT
>NA|NA|TRBJ2-1|TRBV7-6
CASSLGQGMDNEQFF
TGTGCCAGCAGCTTAGGGCAGGGAATGGACAATGAGCAGTTCTTC
>NA|TRBD1|TRBJ1-1|TRBV9
CASSVTGGETEAFF
TGTGCCAGCAGCGTTACAGGGGGGGAAACTGAAGCTTTCTTT
>NA|NA|TRBJ1-1|TRBV20-1
CSADFTTEAFF
TGCAGTGCTGATTTTACTACTGAAGCTTTCTTT
>NA|NA|TRBJ1-1|TRBV9
CASSVELRGEAFF
TGTGCCAGCAGCGTAGAGCTGCGGGGTGAAGCTTTCTTT
>NA|TRBD1|TRBJ1-2|TRBV24-1
CATSDYRGGYTF
TGTGCCACCAGTGATTACAGGGGTGGCTACACCTTC
>NA|NA|TRBJ1-2|TRBV5-1
CASSLGPQVGYGYTF
TGCGCCAGCAGCTTGGGCCCACAGGTGGGCTATGGCTACACCTTC
>NA|TRBD2|TRBJ2-7|TRBV6-5
CASSTGTSSYEQYF
TGTGCCAGCAGTACCGGGACTAGCTCCTACGAGCAGTACTTC
>NA|NA|TRBJ1-2|TRBV7-8
CASSFTETHGYTF
TGTGCCAGCAGCTTCACGGAGACCCATGGCTACACCTTC
>NA|NA|TRBJ2-1|TRBV7-3
CASSPRLASSHEQFF
TGTGCCAGCAGCCCGCGTCTAGCTAGCTCTCATGAGCAGTTCTTC
>few|TRBD1|TRBJ1-1|TRBV10-3
CAIMGQGSMNTEAFF
TGTGCCATCATGGGACAGGGCTCAATGAACACTGAAGCTTTCTTT
>NA|TRBD1|TRBJ2-2|TRBV24-1
CATSDDRGFNGELFF
TGTGCCACCAGTGATGACAGGGGATTTAACGGGGAGCTGTTTTTT
>NA|TRBD1|TRBJ1-3|TRBV19
CASSATGNTIYF
TGTGCCAGTAGTGCGACAGGGAACACCATATATTTT
>NA|NA|TRBJ2-1|TRBV9
CASSVESQGNEQFF
TGTGCCAGCAGCGTAGAGAGCCAGGGCAATGAGCAGTTCTTC
>NA|TRBD1|TRBJ1-1|TRBV12-3/TRBV12-4
CASSLAGGTEAFF
TGTGCCAGCAGTTTGGCAGGGGGCACTGAAGCTTTCTTT
>NA|NA|TRBJ2-7|TRBV15
CATSRDNLGGLYSYEQYF
TGTGCCACCAGCAGAGATAATTTAGGTGGGCTGTACTCCTACGAGCAGTACTTC
>NA|TRBD1|TRBJ1-2|TRBV6-5
CASSYSTGGYGYTF
TGTGCCAGCAGTTACTCGACAGGGGGGTATGGCTACACCTTC
>few|NA|TRBJ2-5|TRBV7-7
CASSLAQGGQETQYF
TGTGCCAGCAGCTTAGCTCAGGGGGGTCAAGAGACCCAGTACTTC
>NA|TRBD2|TRBJ2-5|TRBV5-1
CASSRTSGAETQYF
TGCGCCAGCAGCCGGACTAGCGGGGCGGAGACCCAGTACTTC
>NA|TRBD1|TRBJ1-2|TRBV3-1/TRBV3-2
CASSQTGGGYTF
TGTGCCAGCAGCCAAACAGGGGGTGGCTACACCTTC
>few|NA|TRBJ1-3|TRBV29-1
CSVVRGPSGNTIYF
TGCAGCGTTGTTCGGGGTCCCTCTGGAAACACCATATATTTT
>once|NA|TRBJ1-5|TRBV19
CASSIVDSSNQPQHF
TGTGCCAGTAGTATAGTGGACAGCTCCAATCAGCCCCAGCATTTT
>NA|NA|TRBJ1-1|TRBV9
CASSGGARGTEAFF
TGTGCCAGCAGCGGGGGAGCTCGGGGCACTGAAGCTTTCTTT
>once|NA|TRBJ2-5|TRBV6-4
CASSDLTDQETQYF
TGTGCCAGCAGTGACCTGACAGACCAAGAGACCCAGTACTTC
>once|TRBD1|TRBJ2-1|TRBV9
CASSLTGGPYNEQFF
TGTGCCAGCAGCCTAACAGGGGGACCCTACAATGAGCAGTTCTTC
>NA|NA|TRBJ1-2|TRBV7-9
CASSLLTMTGNYGYTF
TGTGCCAGCAGCTTACTCACGATGACAGGAAACTATGGCTACACCTTC
>NA|NA|TRBJ1-2|TRBV3-1/TRBV3-2
CASSRTGNYGYTF
TGTGCCAGCAGCCGAACAGGGAACTATGGCTACACCTTC
>NA|TRBD1|TRBJ1-3|TRBV3-1/TRBV3-2
CASSSDRVKNTIYF
TGTGCCAGCAGCTCAGACAGGGTCAAAAACACCATATATTTT
>NA|NA|TRBJ1-1|TRBV30
CAWSSGTALITEAFF
TGTGCCTGGAGTTCCGGAACAGCCTTGATCACTGAAGCTTTCTTT
>NA|NA|TRBJ1-6|TRBV4-1
CASSQPQEPHSPLHF
TGCGCCAGCAGCCAACCTCAGGAACCCCATTCACCCCTCCACTTT
>NA|NA|TRBJ1-4|TRBV4-1
CASSPGATNEKLFF
TGCGCCAGCAGCCCGGGTGCAACTAATGAAAAACTGTTTTTT
>NA|TRBD2|TRBJ2-3|TRBV7-2
CASSYRLAGVDTDTQYF
TGTGCCAGCAGCTACCGACTAGCGGGGGTAGACACAGATACGCAGTATTTT
>NA|NA|TRBJ1-5|TRBV24-1
CATSEYSNQPQHF
TGTGCCACCAGTGAGTACTCGAATCAGCCCCAGCATTTT